The present entry profiles one T cell receptor beta chain with its context. The antigen is not known. The data are from a study of cytomegalovirus exposure and HLA in healthy donors. The overall study: Earlier, approximately 190 million T cells were analyzed, and around 100 million unique TCR beta sequences were found among them.

The CDR3 runs 16 residues. V lost 5 bases and J lost 5; bases outside the gene matches: 14. CDR1 is SGHAT and CDR2 is FQDESV in the germline V gene (reference sequence). Use of 60 Vbeta and 13 Jbeta primers characterized the PCR. Data came from immunoSEQ multiplex PCR; TCRdb stores just in-frame clones and leaves some out. The sample includes tens of thousands of clones, approximately 82% of them seen just once. Overall study results and limits: What a later analysis reportedly showed was that an Asian-associated ancestry cluster had fewer N-insertions than the 666-donor mean. In an earlier analysis, productive rearrangement rates for most beta V segments clustered near 87% or 30%.

The TCR originated in a man in his sixties or seventies in good health and CMV-seropositive. The chain couples TRBV11-1 to TRBJ2-5; 7 nucleotides agree with TRBD2. Sequencing input: PBMCs. The CDR3 loop is CASSRSGVRIGETQYF. CDR3 bases: TGTGCCAGCAGCCGAAGCGGGGTGCGGATCGGGGAGACCCAGTACTTC.